These T cell receptor beta chains were read from a single sample in a study of CD8+ T cells in alopecia areata. Profiling relied on immunoSEQ multiplex PCR, and the TCRdb table lists in-frame clones only, not all of them. The sample carries approximately 170,000 clones, approximately 56% recorded once. Sequences were derived from CD4+ T cells sorted from blood, sampled at week 4, from a patient treated with tofacitinib. Source of these receptors: a human donor with alopecia areata. Both conserved end residues are trimmed from each CDR3. Not all rows give a size; the values are once, few, many and, for expanded clones, a class.

>few|TRBV9
ASGERGTDTQY
>once|TRBV27
ASSLQHTDTQY
>-|TRBV4-1
ASSQRGTGTGAADTQY
>-|TRBV5-4
ASSADRGNSEAF
>-|TRBV4-2
ASSQDISGITEQF
>few|TRBV30
AWMGGRTDTQY
>-|TRBV18
ASSPGRDRGEQY
>-|TRBV5-4
ASSWGLGQNTEAF
>-|TRBV5-1
ASSLGDPGAYEQY
>-|TRBV7-9
ASSFKGTGANVLT
>few|TRBV30
AWSVKGTGVAF
>-|TRBV6-5
ASSSGNQPQH
>-|TRBV29-1
SVRQGSNQPQH
>-|TRBV9
ASGHGGSNEQF
>-|TRBV7-2
ASSWELNTQY
>-|TRBV30
AWRGNEKLF
>-|TRBV30
AWTFRGPNEKLF
>-|TRBV5-1
ASSLTPGPENIQY
>-|TRBV6-6
ASAYSSTDTQY
>-|TRBV7-2
ASSLSQGIRQPQH
>-|TRBV11-2
ASSLGNGNYGYT
>-|TRBV30
AWSGASNEQF
>-|TRBV4-3
ASSQDRAHNEKLF
>-|TRBV28
ASSWGGYGYT
>once|TRBV6-4
ASSDHLAPYNEQF
>-|TRBV5-1
ASSALAGETQY
>few|TRBV7-9
ASSLTSVTDTQY
>-|TRBV14
ASSHVAQSNQPQH
>-|TRBV2
ASSADGVSYGYT
>-|TRBV29-1
SVRRGRNTEAF
>-|TRBV30
AWSLRSGQPQH
>-|TRBV9
ASSRAGTNQPQH
>-|TRBV2
ASIVTRSSYEQY
>-|TRBV29-1
SAKIGETQY
>-|TRBV5-6
ASSPRTGSTTGELF
>few|TRBV19
ASSIVQGEQPQH
>-|TRBV5-1
ASSSAKIHQETQY
>-|TRBV29-1
SVSGQVINYGYT
>once|TRBV7-2
ASSLGERSQY
>few|TRBV29-1
SVYSGANVLT
>-|TRBV5-1
ASSLARPEGTPTSGSYEQY
>few|TRBV21-1
ASRKRHGRKF
>-|TRBV11-2
ASSLTLTGSSYEQY
>few|TRBV29-1
SVVPRRGEQY
>-|TRBV2
ASRAVIYEQY
>few|TRBV29-1
SVVGALDQPQH
>-|TRBV29-1
SVEEVDPHYEQY
>-|TRBV5-6
ASRPSSTPGLAYNEQF
>-|TRBV29-1
SPGTPGEQF
>-|TRBV29-1
SGGMDTQY
>-|TRBV19
ASSILSDHSYEQY
>-|TRBV18
ASSPPGSGNTIY